The next 6 T cell receptor beta chains were all read from a single sample in a study of shared clonotypes between healthy human individuals. Assay used: immunoSEQ multiplex PCR; TCRdb lists only in-frame clones, some missing. The table shows about 1,800,000 clones, with approximately 94% occurring only once. The naive CD8 fraction comprised CD45RO-negative cells positively selected for CCR7 and excluded terminally differentiated effector memory CD45RA+ cells. Sequenced input: naive CD8+ T cells sorted from blood. The receptors stem from a man between 18 and 29 years old in good health.

This clone was recorded only once. The CDR3, as DNA: TGTGCCAGCAGCTCGGACAGGGTTCACGAGCAGTACTTC. It specifies CASSSDRVHEQYF. The chain combines TRBV5-6 with TRBJ2-7, with 8 bases identical to TRBD1. The germline CDR1 and CDR2 sequences are SGHDT and YYEEEE. This CDR3 has 13 residues. J gave up 5 bases and V 3 bases, and 4 bases lay outside the gene matches.

The chain employs TRBV7-8 and TRBJ1-3; D is possibly TRBD1 (5 bases). Looked up from germline, CDR1 is SGHVS and CDR2 is FQNEAQ. With 5 bases removed from V and 1 base from J, the gap between germline ends came to 12 bases. The CDR3 totals 15 residues. CDR3: CASSVKGVSGNTIYF. The CDR3 region has the DNA TGTGCCAGCAGCGTAAAAGGGGTATCTGGAAACACCATATATTTT.

The genes are TRBV5-5 and TRBJ1-2, with D uncertain. CDR1 and CDR2 (germline): SGHKS, YYEKEE (reference sequence). V shed 4 bases and J shed 3 bases, with 10 bases lying between them. This CDR3 is built from 13 residues. The CDR3 spells CASSPGFDYGYTF. The CDR3 bases are TGTGCCAGCAGCCCGGGATTCGACTATGGCTACACCTTC.

J is TRBJ1-4 and V is TRBV10-3; 8 nucleotides line up with TRBD1. After removal of 2 bases from V and 4 bases from J, the junction contained 6 bases not matched to a gene. Per the germline V gene, CDR1 is ENHRY and CDR2 is SYGVKD. This CDR3 spans 16 amino acids. CDR3 coding DNA: TGTGCCATCAGTGAGGAGACAGGGGAGGGTAATGAAAAACTGTTTTTT. Protein sequence: CAISEETGEGNEKLFF.

V is TRBV7-2 and J is TRBJ2-3, with TRBD1 identical over 7 bases. Germline V CDR1 and CDR2: SGHTA, FQGNSA. This CDR3 comprises 15 residues. V shed 2 bases, J shed 1 base, and the junction held 3 bases outside the gene matches. The CDR3 region is CASSLIGTGTDTQYF. CDR3 DNA sequence: TGTGCCAGCAGCTTAATAGGGACAGGCACAGATACGCAGTATTTT.

V is TRBV30 and J is TRBJ2-7, with D possibly being TRBD1 or TRBD2 (5 bases each). In germline, CDR1 is GTSNPN, CDR2 SVGIG (reference sequence). The CDR3 consists of 13 residues. V lost 2 bases to trimming and J lost 7 bases, with 15 bases between them. The CDR3 DNA is TGTGCCTGGAGTCACGGGGCCTCGGGTGAGCAGTACTTC. Translated, it gives CAWSHGASGEQYF.